This record concerns one T cell receptor beta chain sequence. Its antigen is unidentified. These data are taken from a study of CXCR3-negative and CXCR3-positive naive CD8 T cells. Study summary: A total of about 130 million TRB reads was generated, with about 1.5 +/- 0.3 million per library.

Overall study findings and caveats: Greater hydrophobicity was found in TRB CDR3s of CXCR3-positive naive cells than of CXCR3-negative naive cells. Memory CD8+ cells had much lower diversity, and both naive subsets had comparably high diversity. TRBV-TRBJ usage was alike in naive CXCR3-negative and CXCR3-positive cells but differed in memory cells.

The CDR3 is made up of 18 amino acids. CDR1 and CDR2 (germline): MNHEY, SMNVEV (reference sequence). Carrying UMI labels, the TRB cDNA libraries were prepared through 5' RACE. TCRdb processed the 5' RACE reads again and assigns one entry to each CDR3 protein, with no DNA. The data show 45,000 to 65,000 distinct CDR3 sequences, and the top ten clones hold approximately 1.5%. The rearrangement uses TRBV27 and TRBJ2-2; checking the TCRdb D call of TRBD2 is not possible without DNA. The sequence was collected from a human donor in good health. Some clones in this sample may be carry-over from other donors' samples. Sequencing was done on a sample of naive CXCR3- CD8+ T cells from blood. The subset is: CD45RO-CCR7+CD27+CD95- naive CD8+ T cells lacking CXCR3 (TNR3-). The CDR3 sequence is CASSLLRSGGSGTGELFF.